The 27 T cell receptor beta chains below come from one sample, sequenced in a study of blood T cells in healthy people across ages (dated by TCRdb to the mid-2010s). The library was obtained by 5' RACE. For sequencing, an Illumina HiSeq 2500 was employed. A second PCR of 7 to 11 cycles was performed with a sample-barcoded 5' primer and a J-beta primer mix. TCRdb's own reprocessing of the public reads used fastp at Q25 and MiXCR and kept productive beta chains. Rows merge per CDR3 protein into single entries with the most common DNA and genes. The sample contains roughly 560,000 distinct CDR3 sequences, 24% of them found a single time. Clones ranked in the top ten supply 8.7% of the sample. A further study also used this sample, focusing on T cells of mothers and their children.

Material: blood. The receptors here all came from a boy younger than 18 in good health.

This sequence joins TRBV5-1 and TRBJ2-1; 7 positions match TRBD1. The length of the CDR3 is 15 residues. Germline V gene sequence: CDR1 SGHRS, CDR2 YFSETQ. J gave up 0 bases and V 4 bases, and 4 bases lay outside the gene matches. This chain's CDR3 is CASSTRDSSYNEQFF. The CDR3 DNA is TGCGCCAGCAGCACCCGGGACAGCTCCTACAATGAGCAGTTCTTC.

This clonotype turned up a few times. The chain recombines TRBV4-1 with TRBJ1-2; TRBD1 aligns across 9 bases. The CDR3 consists of 15 residues. Trimming cost V 4 bases and J 2 bases; bases outside gene matches: 5. CDR1 is MGHRA and CDR2 is YSYEKL in the germline V gene. The CDR3 is CASSPLGTGNYGYTF. CDR3 sequence (DNA): TGCGCCAGCAGCCCCCTCGGGACAGGGAACTATGGCTACACCTTC.

This clonotype was recorded a few times. The gene calls are TRBV28 and TRBJ2-7; no firm D call. V was trimmed by 3 bases and J by 0 bases, leaving 21 bases between them. The CDR3 has 18 amino acids. CDR1 is MDHEN and CDR2 is SYDVKM in the germline V gene. The CDR3 is CASSFYAGVRKSSYEQYF. In DNA form, the CDR3 reads TGTGCCAGCAGTTTTTATGCCGGCGTGCGGAAAAGCTCCTACGAGCAGTACTTC.

This clonotype appeared once. This chain joins TRBV7-6 and TRBJ2-7; no clear D. Germline values: CDR1 SGHVS, CDR2 FNYEAQ. The CDR3 contains 9 residues. V lost 10 bases, J lost 2 bases, and 3 bases lay in between. The CDR3 sequence is CANTYEQYF. The CDR3 DNA reads as TGTGCCAACACCTACGAGCAGTACTTC.

The sample holds a few counts of this clonotype. The J gene is TRBJ2-5, the V gene TRBV28, with D unresolved. The CDR3 contains 14 residues. The V gene lost 2 bases and the J gene lost 5 bases, with 12 bases spanning the gap. CDR1 is MDHEN, CDR2 SYDVKM, per germline. CDR3 DNA: TGTGCCAGCAGTTTAGTGGTGGGTAGTGAGACCCAGTACTTC. Encoded protein: CASSLVVGSETQYF.

The chain combines TRBV6-1 with TRBJ1-2; D is undetermined. This CDR3 is built from 15 residues. Germline values: CDR1 MNHNS, CDR2 SASEGT. V lost 2 bases and J lost 2, with 12 bases in between. CDR3 DNA sequence: TGTGCCAGCAGTGAAACCTGGACGGAAAACTATGGCTACACCTTC. Translation: CASSETWTENYGYTF.

The chain couples TRBV7-9 to TRBJ2-3, with TRBD2 identical over 14 bases. Germline loops: CDR1 SEHNR, CDR2 FQNEAQ (reference sequence). The CDR3 length is 17 residues. The J segment lost 0 bases and the V segment lost 5 bases, leaving 4 bases of the junction unmatched. CDR3 in DNA: TGTGCCAGCAGCGAGGGACTAGCGGGGGCTAGCACAGATACGCAGTATTTT. This translates into CASSEGLAGASTDTQYF.

A few counts support this clonotype. The rearrangement joins TRBV7-3 to TRBJ2-2, with D perhaps matching TRBD1 (6 bases). This CDR3 is 14 amino acids long. Trimming stripped 2 bases from V and 5 bases from J, with 9 bases between. Germline CDR1 is SGHTA and CDR2 is FQGTGA. The CDR3 reads CASSLAGQTGELFF. CDR3 DNA: TGTGCCAGCAGCTTAGCCGGACAGACCGGGGAGCTGTTTTTT.

The V and J genes are TRBV4-3 and TRBJ2-1; the match to TRBD2 covers 9 bases. This CDR3 is 16 amino acids long. Germline assignment: CDR1 LGHNA and CDR2 YSLEER. The V and J ends lost 4 bases and 2 bases, in that order; junction bases with no gene match: 6. CDR3 sequence (DNA): TGCGCCAGCAGCCTGGAGACTAGCGGAGCCTACAATGAGCAGTTCTTC. Protein product: CASSLETSGAYNEQFF.

This clonotype was detected a few times. The CDR3 DNA reads TGCAGTGCCCTTCCCCTGGACAGAACCTACGAGCAGTACTTC. It is translated as CSALPLDRTYEQYF. The chain employs TRBV20-1 and TRBJ2-7; D is perhaps TRBD1 (6 bases). The germline V and J ends were trimmed by 6 bases and 2 bases, with 17 bases remaining between them. This CDR3 has 14 amino acids. Germline CDR1 DFQATT, CDR2 SNEGSKA (reference sequence).

This clonotype was recorded once. V and J are TRBV28 and TRBJ1-1, with 7 bases identical to TRBD1. Looked up from germline, CDR1 is MDHEN and CDR2 is SYDVKM. V dropped 3 bases and J dropped 1; count of bases not matched to a gene: 5. CDR3 length: 15 amino acids. CDR3 protein: CASSFPGTANTEAFF. In nucleotides, the CDR3 is TGTGCCAGCAGTTTCCCAGGGACAGCGAACACTGAAGCTTTCTTT.

This clonotype was counted only a few times. V gene TRBV7-9 combines with J gene TRBJ1-2, with D uncertain. Trimming left V 3 bases short and J 4 bases short, with 12 bases between. The CDR3 totals 14 residues. CDR1 is SEHNR, CDR2 FQNEAQ, per germline (reference sequence). The CDR3 loop is CASSFEALPYGYTF. CDR3 DNA: TGTGCCAGCAGCTTCGAGGCCCTTCCCTATGGCTACACCTTC.

This clonotype was counted a few times. The V call is TRBV7-2, the J call TRBJ2-3, with TRBD2 matching over 11 bases. J lost 4 bases, V lost 0 bases, and 0 bases had no gene match. The CDR3 is 15 amino acids. Germline CDR1 is SGHTA and CDR2 is FQGNSA. The CDR3: CASSLAGLAADTQYF. The CDR3 DNA sequence: TGTGCCAGCAGCTTAGCGGGACTAGCGGCAGATACGCAGTATTTT.

This clonotype was seen only once. The CDR3 bases are TGTGCCAGCAGTTACTCATCGGGGAGAAGGCAGTACTTC. Its protein is CASSYSSGRRQYF. This chain uses TRBV6-2 or TRBV6-3 with TRBJ2-7; D is perhaps TRBD2 (5 bases). Trimming stripped 0 bases from V and 9 bases from J, with 12 bases between. Looked up from germline, CDR1 is MNHEY and CDR2 is SVGEGT. The CDR3 runs 13 residues.

The rearrangement links TRBV29-1 to TRBJ1-4, with D hard to call. Germline CDR1 SQVTM, CDR2 ANQGSEA. Trimming cost V 3 bases and J 8 bases, with 13 bases left between them. The CDR3 extends over 13 amino acids. The CDR3 here is CSVDGPGLEKLFF. CDR3 nucleotides: TGCAGCGTTGACGGGCCCGGGCTCGAAAAACTGTTTTTT. The whole variable domain, filled in from reference TRBV29-1 and TRBJ1-4, reads SAVISQKPSRDICQRGTSLTIQCQVDSQVTMMFWYRQQPGQSLTLIATANQGSEATYESGFVIDKFPISRPNLTFSTLTVSNMSPEDSSIYLCSVDGPGLEKLFFGSGTQLSVL.

This clonotype has ten or more counts. This rearrangement joins TRBV5-1 to TRBJ2-5; 8 bases are shared with TRBD1. The end of the DNA fits TRBJ2-7 better, so the J call may be wrong. The CDR3 consists of 14 residues. Germline CDR1 reads SGHRS; CDR2 reads YFSETQ. The CDR3 DNA follows: TGCGCCAGCAGCGGTGGACAGGGAAGCTACGAGCAGTACTTC. Translation: CASSGGQGSYEQYF.

The J gene is TRBJ1-1, the V gene TRBV7-9; TRBD1 is a possible D gene (6 bases). The CDR3 is made up of 13 amino acids. V lost 4 bases and J 4 bases, leaving 10 bases between the germline ends. Germline CDR1 and CDR2: SEHNR and FQNEAQ (reference sequence). The CDR3 nucleotides read TGTGCCAGCAGCTCTCCAGGGGCCACTGAAGCTTTCTTT. Translation gives CASSSPGATEAFF.

This clonotype was found a few times. The chain uses TRBV6-5 and TRBJ1-2, with D perhaps matching TRBD1 (5 bases). Germline V CDR1 and CDR2: MNHEY, SVGAGI. This CDR3 comprises 12 residues. V was shortened by 2 bases and J by 8 bases, with 9 bases between the two germline ends. The CDR3 DNA reads TGTGCCAGCAGTTACAGAGGGACCGGCTACACCTTC. The encoded protein is CASSYRGTGYTF.

The sample holds a few counts of this clonotype. The J gene is TRBJ2-5, the V gene TRBV28, with D possibly matching TRBD1 (6 bases). V was cut by 9 bases and J by 5 bases, with 19 bases left in between. CDR3 length equals 14 residues. Germline V CDR1 and CDR2: MDHEN, SYDVKM. The chain's CDR3 is CASQVAGAYETQYF. DNA of the CDR3: TGTGCCAGTCAAGTGGCAGGGGCATACGAGACCCAGTACTTC.

This clonotype has more than one count but fewer than ten. The chain combines TRBV7-2 with TRBJ2-1, with D maybe TRBD2 (5 bases). The V end was cut by 4 bases, the J end by 4 bases, with 5 bases between. Germline CDR1 SGHTA, CDR2 FQGNSA. The length of the CDR3 is 12 residues. CDR3 sequence: CASSWEYNEQFF. The CDR3 region has the DNA TGTGCCAGCAGCTGGGAGTACAATGAGCAGTTCTTC.

In this sample, this clonotype turned up a few times. The V and J genes are TRBV28 and TRBJ2-7; a weak D match, TRBD1 (6 bases). CDR3 length: 15 residues. Germline assignment: CDR1 MDHEN and CDR2 SYDVKM. The V gene lost 10 bases and the J gene lost 0 bases, with 19 bases spanning the gap. The CDR3 coding sequence is TGTGCCACACAAGCGAGGGGGTTCGACTCCTACGAGCAGTACTTC. Translation: CATQARGFDSYEQYF.

This clonotype was seen many times. V gene TRBV28 combines with J gene TRBJ1-2, with 8 bases lining up with TRBD1. In germline, CDR1 is MDHEN, CDR2 SYDVKM. The CDR3 has 13 residues. Germline trimming cut 6 bases from V and 5 bases from J; bases unmatched to any gene: 5. The CDR3 sequence: CASSLGTGYGYTF. The CDR3 region has the DNA TGTGCCAGCAGCTTGGGGACAGGATATGGCTACACCTTC.

The V gene is TRBV20-1, the J gene TRBJ1-2, with a possible D match to TRBD1 (6 bases). V dropped 6 bases and J dropped 4 bases, with 18 bases sitting between them. This CDR3 region has 14 residues. Germline CDR1 is DFQATT and CDR2 is SNEGSKA (reference sequence). The CDR3 region has the DNA TGCAGTGCAGGGGGGAGGGTCAATCTCTATGGCTACACCTTC. Protein: CSAGGRVNLYGYTF.

The chain recombines TRBV20-1 with TRBJ2-7, with D perhaps TRBD2 (6 bases). Trimming stripped 3 bases from V and 3 bases from J, with 15 bases between. Germline CDR1 DFQATT, CDR2 SNEGSKA (reference sequence). CDR3 length equals 14 residues. The DNA for the CDR3 is TGCAGTGCTAGGGGACCGCGGAGGGACTACGAGCAGTACTTC. This sequence encodes CSARGPRRDYEQYF.

The chain links TRBV24-1 to TRBJ2-3, with 12 positions matching TRBD1. The ends lost 9 bases at V and 3 bases at J; junction bases unmatched: 3. Germline V gene sequence: CDR1 KGHDR, CDR2 SFDVKD. This CDR3 has 14 residues. DNA for the CDR3: TGTGCCACCCGGGACAGGGGGCCAACAGATACGCAGTATTTT. It specifies CATRDRGPTDTQYF.

The rearrangement joins TRBV5-4 to TRBJ2-5; the D call may be TRBD1 or TRBD2 (6 bases each). The CDR3 spans 13 residues. Trimming pared 7 bases from V and 5 bases from J, leaving 15 bases between. CDR1 and CDR2 from the germline V gene are SGHNT and YYREEE (reference sequence). The CDR3 here is CASRGGQGETQYF. The CDR3 DNA is TGTGCCAGCCGAGGGGGGCAAGGGGAGACCCAGTACTTC.

The chain has TRBV7-2 and TRBJ2-5; TRBD2 agrees at 12 bases. The end of the DNA aligns better with TRBJ2-1, so the J call may be wrong. The CDR3 extends over 15 amino acids. Germline V lookup: CDR1 SGHTA, CDR2 FQGNSA. The CDR3: CASSAGLAGIDEQFF. Written as DNA, the CDR3 is TGTGCCAGCAGCGCCGGACTAGCGGGAATTGATGAGCAGTTCTTC.